Listed below are T cell receptor beta chains from one sample, sequenced in a study of shared clonotypes between healthy human individuals. Produced via immunoSEQ multiplex PCR; TCRdb's table is partial and in-frame only. Of approximately 350,000 clones detected, 96% appear once; the ten largest clones hold more than 0.3%. The specimen was memory CD8+ T cells sorted from blood. The receptors come from a man aged 30-40 years in good health. Each CDR3 is given with its conserved first and last residue. D genes are given only for firm matches. Not all rows give a size; the values are once, few, many and, for expanded clones, a class.

j_call	v_call	d_call	clone_size	cdr3_nt	cdr3_aa
TRBJ2-1	TRBV5-5	NA	NA	TGTGCCAGCAGCTTCCGGACGGGGAATGAGCAGTTCTTC	CASSFRTGNEQFF
TRBJ1-6	TRBV18	NA	NA	TGTGCCAGCTCACCACAGGAGAGCTCCTATAATTCACCCCTCCACTTT	CASSPQESSYNSPLHF
TRBJ1-1	TRBV28	NA	NA	TGTGCCAGCAGCCCCACCGGGACCCTGACTGAAGCTTTCTTT	CASSPTGTLTEAFF
TRBJ2-1	TRBV7-8	NA	NA	TGTGCCAGCAGCGCCAAACGAGGCCAGTATTATGAGCAGTTCTTC	CASSAKRGQYYEQFF
TRBJ2-1	TRBV19	NA	once	TGTGCCAGTAGTATACTAGTAGGCTACAATGAGCAGTTCTTC	CASSILVGYNEQFF
TRBJ2-7	TRBV28	NA	NA	TGTGCCAGCACCCAGGCGGGGACAAACTACGAGCAGTACTTC	CASTQAGTNYEQYF
TRBJ2-1	TRBV5-4	NA	NA	TGTGCCAGCAGCCCCGAGAAGGGGGTGGTCAACAATGAGCAGTTCTTC	CASSPEKGVVNNEQFF
TRBJ1-3	TRBV9	NA	NA	TGTGCCAGCAGCGTAGCCTGGGACAATGGAAACACCATATATTTT	CASSVAWDNGNTIYF
TRBJ2-7	TRBV7-9	NA	NA	TGTGCCAGCAGCCGACGGGAGTACGAGCAGTACTTC	CASSRREYEQYF
TRBJ2-2	TRBV5-7	TRBD1	once	TGTGCCAGCAGCTTCTTGGGACAGGTGAACACCGGGGAGCTGTTTTTT	CASSFLGQVNTGELFF
TRBJ2-3	TRBV5-1	NA	NA	TGCGCCAGCAGCTTGGTAGGTCCCACAGATACGCAGTATTTT	CASSLVGPTDTQYF
TRBJ1-5	TRBV4-1	NA	NA	TGCGCCAGCAGCCAACTGACGGGGGGGAGCAATCAGCCCCAGCATTTT	CASSQLTGGSNQPQHF
TRBJ2-7	TRBV11-2	NA	NA	TGTGCCAGCGGCCCCGGCGGACCCTACGAGCAGTACTTC	CASGPGGPYEQYF
TRBJ1-2	TRBV4-2	NA	NA	TGTGCCAGCAGCCAAGAAAGGATAAGTTATGGCTACACCTTC	CASSQERISYGYTF
TRBJ2-3	TRBV4-2	NA	once	TGTGCCAGCAGCCAAGGGAGGGACCGGGGAAATGAAGATACGCAGTATTTT	CASSQGRDRGNEDTQYF
TRBJ2-3	TRBV27	NA	NA	TGTGCCAGCAGTCCGATCCGACGGGATCCGCAGTATTTT	CASSPIRRDPQYF
TRBJ2-7	TRBV21-1	NA	NA	TGTGCCAGCAGCAAGGTAGACAGTCTGTCCTACGAGCAGTACTTC	CASSKVDSLSYEQYF
TRBJ2-3	TRBV7-8	TRBD2	NA	TGTGCCAGCAGCGCCCTTCCTAGCGGGTGGGGGTTTCATACGCAGTATTTT	CASSALPSGWGFHTQYF
TRBJ2-1	TRBV19	TRBD2	NA	TGTGCCAGTAGTTTCACTCTAGCGGGCCTCAGCTCCTACAATGAGCAGTTCTTC	CASSFTLAGLSSYNEQFF
TRBJ2-3	TRBV7-3	NA	NA	TGTGCCAGCAGCTTAGGCACAGATACGCAGTATTTT	CASSLGTDTQYF
TRBJ2-3	TRBV7-2	NA	NA	TGTGCCAGCAGCTTAGTTGGGGGTGATACGCAGTATTTT	CASSLVGGDTQYF
TRBJ2-6	TRBV2	TRBD2	once	TGTGCCAGCAGTCTAGCGGGAAGCACTGGGGCCAACGTCCTGACTTTC	CASSLAGSTGANVLTF
TRBJ2-7	TRBV5-1	NA	once	TGCGCCAGCAGCTTGGTCAGGGACGGAGACGAGCAGTACTTC	CASSLVRDGDEQYF
TRBJ2-1	TRBV29-1	TRBD2	once	TGCAGCGTTGATAGGGGGACTAGCTCCCCGGTGGAGCAGTTCTTC	CSVDRGTSSPVEQFF
TRBJ2-1	TRBV6-6	NA	NA	TGTGCCAGCAGTTACTCGTTGAATGAGCAGTTCTTC	CASSYSLNEQFF
TRBJ1-6	TRBV27	NA	NA	TGTGCCAGCAGTTTTCTACAGGGCAGTTCACCCCTCCACTTT	CASSFLQGSSPLHF